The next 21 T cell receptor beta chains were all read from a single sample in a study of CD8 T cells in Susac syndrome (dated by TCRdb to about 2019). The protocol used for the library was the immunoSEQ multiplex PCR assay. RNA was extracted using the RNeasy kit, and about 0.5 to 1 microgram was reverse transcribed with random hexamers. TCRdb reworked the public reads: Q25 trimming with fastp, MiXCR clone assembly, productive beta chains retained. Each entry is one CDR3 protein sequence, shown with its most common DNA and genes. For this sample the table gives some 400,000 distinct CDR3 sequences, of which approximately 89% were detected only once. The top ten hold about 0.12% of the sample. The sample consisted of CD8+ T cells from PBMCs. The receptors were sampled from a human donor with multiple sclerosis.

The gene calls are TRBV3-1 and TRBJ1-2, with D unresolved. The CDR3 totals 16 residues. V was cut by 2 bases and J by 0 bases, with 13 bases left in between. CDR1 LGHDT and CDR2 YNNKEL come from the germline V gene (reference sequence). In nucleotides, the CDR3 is TGTGCCAGCAGCCAAAAGGGTATCGACCCTAACTATGGCTACACCTTC. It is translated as CASSQKGIDPNYGYTF.

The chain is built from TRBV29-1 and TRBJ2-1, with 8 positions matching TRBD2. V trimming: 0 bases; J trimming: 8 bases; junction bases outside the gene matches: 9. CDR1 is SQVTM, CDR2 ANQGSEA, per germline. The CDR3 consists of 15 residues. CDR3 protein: CSVEDRGGLRDEQFF. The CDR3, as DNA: TGCAGCGTTGAAGATCGGGGGGGCTTAAGGGATGAGCAGTTCTTC.

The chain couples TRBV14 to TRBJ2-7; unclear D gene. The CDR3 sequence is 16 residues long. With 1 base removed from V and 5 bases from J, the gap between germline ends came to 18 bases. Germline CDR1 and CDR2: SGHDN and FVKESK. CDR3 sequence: CASSQVYGQPLDEQYF. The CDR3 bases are TGTGCCAGCAGCCAAGTGTATGGCCAACCTCTCGACGAGCAGTACTTC.

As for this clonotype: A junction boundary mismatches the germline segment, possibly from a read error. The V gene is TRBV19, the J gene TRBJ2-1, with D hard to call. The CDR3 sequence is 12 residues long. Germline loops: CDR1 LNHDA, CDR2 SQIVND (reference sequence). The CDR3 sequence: CASSIGANEQLF. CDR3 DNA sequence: TGTGCCAGTAGTATAGGGGCCAATGAGCAGCTCTTC.

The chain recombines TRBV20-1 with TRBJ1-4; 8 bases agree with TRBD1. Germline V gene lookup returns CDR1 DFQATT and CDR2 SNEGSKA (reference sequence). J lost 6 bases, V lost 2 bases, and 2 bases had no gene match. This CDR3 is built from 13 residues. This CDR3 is CSARRTGYEKLFF. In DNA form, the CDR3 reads TGCAGTGCTAGACGGACAGGGTATGAAAAACTGTTTTTT.

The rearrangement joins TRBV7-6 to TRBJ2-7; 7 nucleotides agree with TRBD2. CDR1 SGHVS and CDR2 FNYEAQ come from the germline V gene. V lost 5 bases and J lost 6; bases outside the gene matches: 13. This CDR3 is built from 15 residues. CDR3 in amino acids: CASSRGVKGRGEQYF. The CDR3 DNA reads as TGTGCCAGCAGCCGGGGGGTCAAGGGGCGGGGCGAGCAGTACTTC.

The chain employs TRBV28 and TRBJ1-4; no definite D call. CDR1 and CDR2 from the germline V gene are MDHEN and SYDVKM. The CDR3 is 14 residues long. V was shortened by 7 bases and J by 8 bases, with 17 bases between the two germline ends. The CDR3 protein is CASTSPGIREKLFF. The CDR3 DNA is TGTGCCAGCACCTCCCCCGGGATTCGGGAAAAACTGTTTTTT. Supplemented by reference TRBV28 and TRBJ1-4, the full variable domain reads DVKVTQSSRYLVKRTGEKVFLECVQDMDHENMFWYRQDPGLGLRLIYFSYDVKMKEKGDIPEGYSVSREKKERFSLILESASTNQTSMYLCASTSPGIREKLFFGSGTQLSVL.

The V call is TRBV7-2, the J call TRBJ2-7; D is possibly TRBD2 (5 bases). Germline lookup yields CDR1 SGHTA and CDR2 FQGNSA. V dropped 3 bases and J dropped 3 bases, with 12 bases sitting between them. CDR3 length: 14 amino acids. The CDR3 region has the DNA TGTGCCAGCAGCTTGGAACCCCGGGGCTACGAGCAGTACTTC. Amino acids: CASSLEPRGYEQYF.

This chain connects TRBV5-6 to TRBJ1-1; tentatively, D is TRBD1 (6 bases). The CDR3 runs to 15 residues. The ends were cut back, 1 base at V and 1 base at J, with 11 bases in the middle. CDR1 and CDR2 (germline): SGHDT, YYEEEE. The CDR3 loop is CASSLSAGANTEAFF. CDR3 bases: TGTGCCAGCAGCTTGTCCGCAGGGGCGAACACTGAAGCTTTCTTT. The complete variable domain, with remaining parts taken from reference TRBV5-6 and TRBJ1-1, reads DAGVTQSPTHLIKTRGQQVTLRCSPKSGHDTVSWYQQALGQGPQFIFQYYEEEERQRGNFPDRFSGHQFPNYSSELNVNALLLGDSALYLCASSLSAGANTEAFFGQGTRLTVV.

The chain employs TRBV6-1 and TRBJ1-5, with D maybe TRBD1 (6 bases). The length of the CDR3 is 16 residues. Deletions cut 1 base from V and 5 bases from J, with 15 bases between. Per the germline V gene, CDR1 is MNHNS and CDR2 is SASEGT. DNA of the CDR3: TGTGCCAGCAGTGAAGAGGGGGGGCAGGGGCATCAGCCCCAGCATTTT. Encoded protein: CASSEEGGQGHQPQHF.

CDR3 residues: CASSSELQGRNTEAFF. In DNA form, the CDR3 reads TGCGCCAGCAGCTCGGAACTACAGGGCCGGAACACTGAAGCTTTCTTT. The chain uses TRBV5-1 and TRBJ1-1, with D perhaps TRBD1 (6 bases). The V and J ends lost 3 bases and 1 base respectively, with 16 bases between them. CDR1 is SGHRS, CDR2 YFSETQ, per germline. The CDR3 runs to 16 residues.

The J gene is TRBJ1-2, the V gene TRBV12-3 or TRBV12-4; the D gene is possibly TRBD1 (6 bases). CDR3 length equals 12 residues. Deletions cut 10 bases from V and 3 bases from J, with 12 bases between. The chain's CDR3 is CAKYRDHYGYTF. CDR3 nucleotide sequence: TGTGCCAAATACAGGGATCACTATGGCTACACCTTC.

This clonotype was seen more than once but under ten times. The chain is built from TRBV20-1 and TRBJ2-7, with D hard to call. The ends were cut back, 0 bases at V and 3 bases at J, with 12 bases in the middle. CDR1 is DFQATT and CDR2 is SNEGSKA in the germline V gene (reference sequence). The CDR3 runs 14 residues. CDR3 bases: TGCAGTGCTAGAGACCCCACCCTTAGCTACGAGCAGTACTTC. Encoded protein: CSARDPTLSYEQYF.

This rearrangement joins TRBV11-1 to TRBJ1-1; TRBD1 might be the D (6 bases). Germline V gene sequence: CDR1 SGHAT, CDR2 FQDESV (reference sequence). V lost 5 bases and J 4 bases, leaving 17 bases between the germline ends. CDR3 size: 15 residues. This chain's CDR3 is CASSAPPRGTTEAFF. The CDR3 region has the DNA TGTGCCAGCAGCGCGCCCCCGAGGGGGACCACTGAAGCTTTCTTT.

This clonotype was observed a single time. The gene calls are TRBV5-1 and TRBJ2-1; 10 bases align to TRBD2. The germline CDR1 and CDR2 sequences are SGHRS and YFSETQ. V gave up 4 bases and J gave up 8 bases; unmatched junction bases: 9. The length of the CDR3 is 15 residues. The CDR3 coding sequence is TGCGCCAGCAGCGCCTGGGCTAGCGGGGGTGATGAGCAGTTCTTC. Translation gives CASSAWASGGDEQFF.

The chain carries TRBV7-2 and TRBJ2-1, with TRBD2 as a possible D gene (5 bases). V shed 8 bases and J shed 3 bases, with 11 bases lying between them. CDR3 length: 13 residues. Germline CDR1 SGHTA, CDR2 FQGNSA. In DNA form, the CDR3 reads TGTGCCAGCTTAGGAAGCGGCTACAATGAGCAGTTCTTC. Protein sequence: CASLGSGYNEQFF.

The CDR3 DNA follows: TGTGCGCACGGTGAAACTGAAGCTTTCTTT. It is translated as CAHGETEAFF. The chain is built from TRBV30 and TRBJ1-1, with D uncertain. The CDR3 is 10 residues long. CDR1 is GTSNPN and CDR2 is SVGIG in the germline V gene (reference sequence).

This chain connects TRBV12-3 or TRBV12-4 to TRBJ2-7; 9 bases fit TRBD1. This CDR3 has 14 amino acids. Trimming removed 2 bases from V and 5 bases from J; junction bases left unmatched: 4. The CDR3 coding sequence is TGTGCCAGCAGTTTATTTGGGACAGGGCACGAGCAGTACTTC. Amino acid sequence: CASSLFGTGHEQYF.

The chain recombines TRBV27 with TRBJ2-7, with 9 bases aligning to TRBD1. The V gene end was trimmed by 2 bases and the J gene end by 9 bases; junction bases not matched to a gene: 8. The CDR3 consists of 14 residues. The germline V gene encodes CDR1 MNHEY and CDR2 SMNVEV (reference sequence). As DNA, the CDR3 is TGTGCCAGCAGTTTACAGACAGGGGGTGAAGGGCAGTACTTC. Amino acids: CASSLQTGGEGQYF.

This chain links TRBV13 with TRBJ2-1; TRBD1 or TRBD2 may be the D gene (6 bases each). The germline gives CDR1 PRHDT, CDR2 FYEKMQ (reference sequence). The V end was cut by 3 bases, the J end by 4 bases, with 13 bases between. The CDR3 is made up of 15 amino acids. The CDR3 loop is CASSFRGGHYNEQFF. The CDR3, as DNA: TGTGCCAGCAGCTTCCGAGGGGGGCATTACAATGAGCAGTTCTTC.

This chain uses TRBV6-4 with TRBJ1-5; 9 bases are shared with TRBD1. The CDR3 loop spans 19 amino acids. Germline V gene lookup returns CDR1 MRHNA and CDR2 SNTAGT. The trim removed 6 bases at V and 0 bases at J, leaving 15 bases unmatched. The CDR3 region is CASSGKQGAFPYSNQPQHF. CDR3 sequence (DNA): TGTGCCAGCAGCGGCAAACAGGGGGCTTTTCCTTATAGCAATCAGCCCCAGCATTTT.